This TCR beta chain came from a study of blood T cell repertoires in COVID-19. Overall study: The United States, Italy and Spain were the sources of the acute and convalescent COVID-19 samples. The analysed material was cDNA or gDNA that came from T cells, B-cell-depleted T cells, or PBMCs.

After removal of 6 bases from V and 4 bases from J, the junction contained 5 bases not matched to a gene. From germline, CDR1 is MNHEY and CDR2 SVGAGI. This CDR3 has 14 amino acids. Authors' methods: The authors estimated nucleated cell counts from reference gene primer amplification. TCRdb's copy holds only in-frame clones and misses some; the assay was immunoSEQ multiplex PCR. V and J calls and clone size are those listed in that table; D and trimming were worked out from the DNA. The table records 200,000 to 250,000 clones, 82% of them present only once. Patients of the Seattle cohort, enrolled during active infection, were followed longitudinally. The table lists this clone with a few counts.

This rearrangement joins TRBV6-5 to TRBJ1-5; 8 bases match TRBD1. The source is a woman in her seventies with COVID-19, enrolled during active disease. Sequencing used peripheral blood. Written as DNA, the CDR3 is TGTGCCAGCAGCGGGACAGGTTCAAATCAGCCCCAGCATTTT. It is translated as CASSGTGSNQPQHF.